These T cell receptor beta chains were read from a single sample in a study. TCRdb recomputed calls from the 5' RACE reads with MiXCR, one row per CDR3 protein. Here the sample spans more than 45,000 distinct CDR3 sequences, 25% to 30% being singletons. The sequenced sample consisted of tumor-infiltrating memory CD4+ T cells sorted from the breast tumor. These receptor sequences come from a female donor with breast cancer. The conserved cysteine and the conserved F or W are not part of the CDR3 here. Fields, in order: J gene, V gene, D gene, CDR3 protein. The D gene is left open where the match is weak.

J gene: TRBJ2-4
V gene: TRBV5-1
D gene: -
CDR3 protein: ASSPRTDSIQY

J gene: TRBJ1-2
V gene: TRBV6-6
D gene: -
CDR3 protein: ASRSRVGDGYT

J gene: TRBJ2-2
V gene: TRBV7-2
D gene: -
CDR3 protein: ASSLHRNTGELF

J gene: TRBJ2-1
V gene: TRBV12-3/TRBV12-4
D gene: TRBD1
CDR3 protein: ASSPGTAKNNEQF

J gene: TRBJ2-4
V gene: TRBV20-1
D gene: TRBD2
CDR3 protein: SASRGAGGGTKNIQY

J gene: TRBJ1-6
V gene: TRBV5-1
D gene: -
CDR3 protein: ASSLRSSYNSPLH

J gene: TRBJ2-5
V gene: TRBV12-2
D gene: -
CDR3 protein: ASSPRQETQY

J gene: TRBJ1-5
V gene: TRBV5-1
D gene: -
CDR3 protein: ASSEQGSSNQPQH

J gene: TRBJ2-1
V gene: TRBV20-1
D gene: TRBD2
CDR3 protein: SARPTSGKNEQF

J gene: TRBJ2-5
V gene: TRBV28
D gene: -
CDR3 protein: ASSSSEMAQY

J gene: TRBJ2-7
V gene: TRBV28
D gene: -
CDR3 protein: ASSFFSSYEQY

J gene: TRBJ1-1
V gene: TRBV9
D gene: -
CDR3 protein: ASSVEGNTEAF

J gene: TRBJ1-4
V gene: TRBV18
D gene: -
CDR3 protein: ASSPSQPTNEKLF

J gene: TRBJ2-3
V gene: TRBV20-1
D gene: -
CDR3 protein: SARGPDTQY

J gene: TRBJ1-6
V gene: TRBV6-5
D gene: -
CDR3 protein: ASRRPGQSSYNSPLH

J gene: TRBJ1-1
V gene: TRBV27
D gene: -
CDR3 protein: ASRRRAGTEAF

J gene: TRBJ2-3
V gene: TRBV24-1
D gene: TRBD2
CDR3 protein: ATSDFRGSGDTQY

J gene: TRBJ2-7
V gene: TRBV5-1
D gene: TRBD1
CDR3 protein: ASSIQGQSHEQY

J gene: TRBJ2-7
V gene: TRBV4-1
D gene: TRBD2
CDR3 protein: ASSQREGYEQY

J gene: TRBJ1-1
V gene: TRBV20-1
D gene: -
CDR3 protein: SAYKYRTEAF

J gene: TRBJ1-1
V gene: TRBV7-2
D gene: -
CDR3 protein: ASSLEGGSTEAF

J gene: TRBJ1-5
V gene: TRBV27
D gene: -
CDR3 protein: ASSFIDRRNQPQH

J gene: TRBJ1-2
V gene: TRBV29-1
D gene: TRBD1
CDR3 protein: SVGQGTYGYT

J gene: TRBJ2-7
V gene: TRBV10-3
D gene: -
CDR3 protein: ATTRGETSAYEQY

J gene: TRBJ2-2
V gene: TRBV6-5
D gene: TRBD1
CDR3 protein: ASSSGTGSVGELF

J gene: TRBJ2-2
V gene: TRBV7-8
D gene: TRBD1
CDR3 protein: ASSLLTGGTGELF

J gene: TRBJ2-1
V gene: TRBV7-2
D gene: -
CDR3 protein: ASSPFFAGGGYNEQF

J gene: TRBJ2-7
V gene: TRBV6-5
D gene: -
CDR3 protein: ASSRGTPGEQY

J gene: TRBJ2-7
V gene: TRBV5-1
D gene: -
CDR3 protein: ASSLGPEAYEQY

J gene: TRBJ1-2
V gene: TRBV4-3
D gene: -
CDR3 protein: ASSQDRGATPTNYDYT

J gene: TRBJ2-1
V gene: TRBV5-1
D gene: -
CDR3 protein: ASSFGSSYNEQV

J gene: TRBJ1-1
V gene: TRBV3-1
D gene: -
CDR3 protein: ASSTEDATAF

J gene: TRBJ1-2
V gene: TRBV7-9
D gene: -
CDR3 protein: ASSLGSSYGYT

J gene: TRBJ2-7
V gene: TRBV4-2
D gene: TRBD2
CDR3 protein: ASSREAATSGLPYEQY

J gene: TRBJ1-2
V gene: TRBV6-1
D gene: TRBD1
CDR3 protein: ATLDRALGGYT

J gene: TRBJ1-2
V gene: TRBV5-1
D gene: -
CDR3 protein: ASRVEADGYT

J gene: TRBJ2-3
V gene: TRBV7-9
D gene: -
CDR3 protein: ASSLGGRVADTQY

J gene: TRBJ1-5
V gene: TRBV6-2/TRBV6-3
D gene: -
CDR3 protein: ASTQEGRPQH

J gene: TRBJ2-2
V gene: TRBV7-8
D gene: -
CDR3 protein: ASSSEAFTGELF

J gene: TRBJ2-6
V gene: TRBV7-2
D gene: -
CDR3 protein: ASSLGGRISGANVLT

J gene: TRBJ2-4
V gene: TRBV5-1
D gene: TRBD2
CDR3 protein: ASSFLAGLDKNIQY

J gene: TRBJ2-1
V gene: TRBV5-1
D gene: -
CDR3 protein: ASRGVENEQF

J gene: TRBJ2-4
V gene: TRBV7-8
D gene: TRBD1
CDR3 protein: ASSLVAQGDIQY